The 3 T cell receptor beta chains below were found in one sample sequenced in a study of T cells in Graves' hyperthyroidism and ophthalmopathy. TCR beta CDR3 region amplification was performed from RNA transcripts. Researchers ran a first-round RT-PCR on the TCR CDR3 using the HTBI primer set. Using its own MiXCR run on the multiplex PCR reads, TCRdb lists one record per CDR3 protein. The sample lists hundreds of thousands of distinct CDR3 sequences; approximately 14% were seen once. The sequenced material came from blood. The receptors shown here come from a woman aged 25 to 39 with Graves' hyperthyroidism that later progressed to Graves' ophthalmopathy.

The table lists this clonotype with many counts. V and J are TRBV2 and TRBJ1-2; TRBD1 matches 7 bases. Per the germline V gene, CDR1 is SNHLY and CDR2 is FYNNEI. V dropped 6 bases and J dropped 4; count of bases not matched to a gene: 8. This CDR3 region has 14 residues. The CDR3 loop reads CASRDRAFGYGYTF. The CDR3 nucleotides are TGTGCCAGCAGAGACAGGGCTTTCGGCTATGGCTACACCTTC.

Ten or more counts support this clonotype. The chain is built from TRBV4-2 and TRBJ1-6; 9 nucleotides agree with TRBD1. The CDR3 runs to 15 residues. Germline values: CDR1 LGHNA, CDR2 YNFKEQ. Germline trimming cut 4 bases from V and 10 bases from J; bases unmatched to any gene: 8. The CDR3 region is CASSLGTGQASPLHF. CDR3 nucleotides: TGTGCCAGCAGCCTCGGGACAGGGCAGGCATCACCCCTCCACTTT.

The table lists this clonotype with many counts. The chain recombines TRBV12-3 or TRBV12-4 with TRBJ1-2; TRBD1 agrees at 7 bases. V lost 4 bases, J lost 4 bases, and 6 bases stayed unmatched. The CDR3 totals 14 residues. The CDR3 DNA reads TGTGCCAGCAGTTCCGAGACAGGGACCTATGGCTACACCTTC. This translates into CASSSETGTYGYTF.